The T cell receptor (beta chain) under discussion was sequenced for a study of cytomegalovirus exposure and HLA in healthy donors. Study-level points and caveats: Cytomegalovirus association was assigned to more than 150 TCR beta chains. There were reportedly fewer N-insertions in an Asian-associated ancestry cluster than the roughly 700-donor mean, in a later analysis.

The PCR was carried out with 60 Vbeta primers and 13 Jbeta primers. Profiling relied on immunoSEQ multiplex PCR, and the TCRdb table lists in-frame clones only, not all of them. The ten most abundant clones cover 3.6% of a sample with 95,000 to 150,000 clones. To note about this clone: The antigen is not known.

CDR3 size: 11 residues. The germline V gene has CDR1 DFQATT and CDR2 SNEGSKA (reference sequence). The V end lost 0 bases, the J end lost 5 bases, and 4 bases lay between the germline ends. While unrecorded immune exposures were likely, the donors were nominally healthy when sampled. The specimen sequenced was PBMCs. This clonotype was sampled from a young man in good health and CMV-seronegative. V usage is TRBV20-1 and J usage is TRBJ1-2; the D is unclear. In DNA, the CDR3 is TGCAGTGCTAGAGATGTATATGGCTACACCTTC. Its translation: CSARDVYGYTF.